The rows below give T cell receptor beta chains drawn from one sample of a study of blood T cells in healthy people across ages. TCRdb re-called the 5' RACE reads through MiXCR, storing one row per CDR3 protein. Counted here are 500,000 to 550,000 distinct CDR3 sequences, approximately 25% occurring once; the ten biggest clones make up 8.5% to 9.5%. Separately, the same data were catalogued under a study of T cells of mothers and their children.

The specimen sequenced was blood. All receptors derive from a boy younger than 18 in good health. Both conserved end residues are part of each CDR3. D genes are given only for firm matches. Not all rows give a size; the values are once, few, many and, for expanded clones, a class.

v_call	clone_size	j_call	d_call	cdr3_nt	cdr3_aa
TRBV7-8	.	TRBJ2-5	.	TGTGCCAGCAGTTCCGACCCGGCGGGAAGGCCTCAAGAGACCCAGTACTTC	CASSSDPAGRPQETQYF
TRBV28	.	TRBJ2-7	TRBD1	TGTGCCAGCAGTCCCGGGACAGGATACTACGAGCAGTACTTC	CASSPGTGYYEQYF
TRBV5-1	few	TRBJ1-4	.	TGCGCCAGCAGAACCGACTCGGGTGAAAAACTGTTTTTT	CASRTDSGEKLFF
TRBV4-1	few	TRBJ1-4	.	TGCGCCAGCAGCCAAGAGGCACAGGGTATTTTTCTCAATAATGAAAAACTGTTTTTT	CASSQEAQGIFLNNEKLFF
TRBV20-1	few	TRBJ1-2	.	TGCAGTGCTTCGCCAGGATCTGGCTACACCTTC	CSASPGSGYTF
TRBV9	.	TRBJ1-4	.	TGTGCCAGCAGCGTAGGATCAGGGTGGGCTAATGAAAAACTGTTTTTT	CASSVGSGWANEKLFF
TRBV4-3	.	TRBJ1-3	.	TGCGCCAGCAGCCAAGGAAGCGGGCAGCTCTCTGGAAACACCATATATTTT	CASSQGSGQLSGNTIYF
TRBV7-9	few	TRBJ2-7	.	TGTGCCAGCAGCTTACGGAACTCCTACGAGCAGTACTTC	CASSLRNSYEQYF
TRBV27	.	TRBJ2-5	TRBD2	TGTGCCAGCAGTAACAGCGGGAGGCAAGAGACCCAGTACTTC	CASSNSGRQETQYF
TRBV14	.	TRBJ2-5	TRBD1	TGTGCCAGCAGCTTACACAGGGGAAACCAAGAGACCCAGTACTTC	CASSLHRGNQETQYF
TRBV9	.	TRBJ2-2	.	TGTGCCAGCAGCGACCCGATTCGCGTCGGGGAGCTGTTTTTT	CASSDPIRVGELFF
TRBV2	.	TRBJ1-3	.	TGTGCCAGCAGTGAAAGGGCGCCCCGGCCTGGAAACACCATATATTTT	CASSERAPRPGNTIYF
TRBV12-3/TRBV12-4	.	TRBJ2-1	TRBD1	TGTGCCAGCAGCCTATCCGGGACAGGGGTATACAGGGAGCAGTTCTTC	CASSLSGTGVYREQFF
TRBV28	.	TRBJ2-5	.	TGTGCCAGCACCTCTCAAGAGACCCAGTACTTC	CASTSQETQYF
TRBV4-3	few	TRBJ2-2	TRBD1	TGCGCCAGCAGCCAAGAATTCACGGGACAGTACACCGGGGAGCTGTTTTTT	CASSQEFTGQYTGELFF
TRBV3-1	.	TRBJ2-7	TRBD2	TGTGCCAGCAGCCATGGGACTAGCGCCTCCGAGCAGTACTTC	CASSHGTSASEQYF
TRBV4-1	.	TRBJ2-7	.	TGCGCCAGCAGCCAAGAAAAGGGGCCAACCTACGAGCAGTACTTC	CASSQEKGPTYEQYF
TRBV6-2/TRBV6-3	many	TRBJ2-3	TRBD2	TGTGCCAGCAGTTACGGAATAGCGGGGGGGATAGGCACAGATACGCAGTATTTT	CASSYGIAGGIGTDTQYF
TRBV5-1	.	TRBJ1-3	.	TGCGCCAGCAGCTTGACCGCAGGCGGCACTGGAAACACCATATATTTT	CASSLTAGGTGNTIYF
TRBV28	.	TRBJ2-4	.	TGTGCCAGCAGTTTGCAAATACTAGCCAAAAACATTCAGTACTTC	CASSLQILAKNIQYF
TRBV10-3	.	TRBJ1-1	TRBD1	TGTGCCATCAGGGACCCAGGGGGGGTAGCTTTCTTT	CAIRDPGGVAFF
TRBV19	.	TRBJ1-1	.	TGTGCCAGTACTACTGCCTTTTGGACTGAAGCTTTCTTT	CASTTAFWTEAFF
TRBV6-5	few	TRBJ1-5	.	TGTGCCAGCAGTTTCACAGGCAATCAGCCCCAGCATTTT	CASSFTGNQPQHF
TRBV18	.	TRBJ2-3	.	TGTGCCAGCTCACCGACTATAGATACGCAGTATTTT	CASSPTIDTQYF
TRBV24-1	few	TRBJ2-5	TRBD1	TGTGCCACCAGTGATCTCTCGACAGGGGACGTCGAGACCCAGTACTTC	CATSDLSTGDVETQYF